These T cell receptor beta chains were read from a single sample in a study of control samples from healthy donors and cancer patients. Only in-frame clones appear in the TCRdb table, and some are missing; sequencing was by immunoSEQ multiplex PCR. The table shows about 270,000 clones, with approximately 80% occurring only once. The sample comprised PBMCs. These receptors originate from a woman in her fifties or sixties with lung cancer. CDR3s include the opening cysteine and the closing phenylalanine or tryptophan. Each record gives: clone size, J gene, V gene, D gene, CDR3 DNA, CDR3 protein. A D gene is named only where the DNA matches it firmly. Rows may omit the clone size; those that give it use once, few, many or a size class.

-	TRBJ1-2	TRBV5-4	-	TGTGCCAGCAGCTCACGGGGGACGGGTGGCTACACCTTC	CASSSRGTGGYTF
-	TRBJ1-2	TRBV9	-	TGTGCCAGCAGCGCCGGGACACCTCATGTCTATGGCTACACCTTC	CASSAGTPHVYGYTF
-	TRBJ1-1	TRBV19	-	TGTGCCAGTAGTTCGATCGGGGGGGACACTGAAGCTTTCTTT	CASSSIGGDTEAFF
-	TRBJ1-2	TRBV4-1	-	TGCGCCAGCAGCCAAGAGGCAGGGCCGTCTAACTATGGCTACACCTTC	CASSQEAGPSNYGYTF
-	TRBJ1-2	TRBV7-9	-	TGTGCCAGCAGCTTAGATGCGGGTCGCTACACCTTC	CASSLDAGRYTF
few	TRBJ2-1	TRBV6-4	-	TGTGCCAGCAGTGAAAGACAGGTAACCTACAATGAGCAGTTCTTC	CASSERQVTYNEQFF
-	TRBJ2-2	TRBV7-9	-	TGTGCCAGCAGCTTAGCAGTGGGGGCCACCGGGGAGCTGTTTTTT	CASSLAVGATGELFF
-	TRBJ2-1	TRBV7-9	-	TGTGCCAGCAGCTTAACCTTTGCAGGGGCTGAGCAGTTCTTC	CASSLTFAGAEQFF
-	TRBJ2-7	TRBV7-8	-	TGTGCCAGCAGCTTAGGGGGGTTACCCTACGAGCAGTACTTC	CASSLGGLPYEQYF
-	TRBJ2-7	TRBV2	TRBD1	TGTGCCAGCCAGACTAACAGGGGCCCTTACGAGCAGTACTTC	CASQTNRGPYEQYF
-	TRBJ2-2	TRBV6-2/TRBV6-3	-	TGTGCCAGCAGTCGACGACAGGGGGAGCTGTTTTTT	CASSRRQGELFF
-	TRBJ2-1	TRBV10-3	TRBD2	TGTGCCATCAAGCCCGGACTAGCGGGGGAAGAGCAGTTCTTC	CAIKPGLAGEEQFF
-	TRBJ2-5	TRBV9	-	TGTGCCAGCAGTGGGGGGACTGTCCAAGAGACCCAGTACTTC	CASSGGTVQETQYF
once	TRBJ1-2	TRBV28	TRBD1	TGTGCCGCGTTTCCCCCACCAGGCAGGGGGCGAAGCTACACCTTC	CAAFPPPGRGRSYTF
-	TRBJ2-7	TRBV20-1	-	TGCAGTGCTAAGCTCCCCGGAGAATGGTACTTC	CSAKLPGEWYF
-	TRBJ1-1	TRBV2	-	TGTGCCAGCGGGGGCCAGACTGCCACTGAAGCTTTCTTT	CASGGQTATEAFF
-	TRBJ1-1	TRBV2	-	TGTGCCAGCAGAAAGAACACTGAAGCTTTCTTT	CASRKNTEAFF
-	TRBJ2-3	TRBV7-2	TRBD2	TGTGCCAGCAGCCACACTAGCGGGTTCCCCACAGATACGCAGTATTTT	CASSHTSGFPTDTQYF
-	TRBJ2-7	TRBV12-3/TRBV12-4	-	TGTGCCAGCAGTTTGGCTCCAACCTACGAGCAGTACTTC	CASSLAPTYEQYF
-	TRBJ2-3	TRBV5-4	-	TGTGCCAGCAGCTTTACAGGGTTAGATACGCAGTATTTT	CASSFTGLDTQYF